The 6 T cell receptor beta chains presented below share a single source sample, sequenced in a study of T cells in localized non-small cell lung cancer. Clones were read by immunoSEQ multiplex PCR, and TCRdb kept only the in-frame ones, dropping some. The profile shows approximately 35,000 clones, around 90% of them singletons. The input for sequencing was PBMCs, taken before any cancer treatment. Source of these receptors: a man aged 35 to 70 with stage II lung adenocarcinoma.

The chain employs TRBV4-1 and TRBJ1-2; 8 bases fit TRBD1. CDR3 size: 17 residues. V trimming: 0 bases; J trimming: 5 bases; junction bases outside the gene matches: 11. Germline V gene sequence: CDR1 MGHRA, CDR2 YSYEKL. The CDR3 sequence: CASSQEQGDINGYGYTF. The CDR3 nucleotides are TGCGCCAGCAGCCAAGAACAGGGGGATATAAATGGGTATGGCTACACCTTC.

The count of this clone is one. The chain combines TRBV6-6 with TRBJ1-1; D not certain. The CDR3 is 12 amino acids. V lost 6 bases, J lost 0 bases, and 5 bases lay in between. Germline assignment: CDR1 MNHNY and CDR2 SVGAGI (reference sequence). CDR3 DNA sequence: TGTGCCAGCAGCCATCTGAACACTGAAGCTTTCTTT. Translation gives CASSHLNTEAFF.

J is TRBJ2-1 and V is TRBV9; D is undetermined. The CDR3 has 15 amino acids. V was shortened by 3 bases and J by 0 bases, with 10 bases between the two germline ends. Germline CDR1 SGDLS, CDR2 YYNGEE. In nucleotides, the CDR3 is TGTGCCAGCAGCGGCGAGGAGTCCTCCTACAATGAGCAGTTCTTC. Translation gives CASSGEESSYNEQFF. Drawing the rest from reference TRBV9 and TRBJ2-1, the complete variable domain is DSGVTQTPKHLITATGQRVTLRCSPRSGDLSVYWYQQSLDQGLQFLIQYYNGEERAKGNILERFSAQQFPDLHSELNLSSLELGDSALYFCASSGEESSYNEQFFGPGTRLTVL.

The rearrangement uses TRBV11-2 and TRBJ1-3; no clear D. V was pared by 5 bases and J by 1 base, with 12 bases between. Germline values: CDR1 SGHAT, CDR2 FQNNGV. The CDR3 consists of 15 residues. The CDR3 coding sequence is TGTGCCAGCAGCCGACTTCGAGAATCTGGAAACACCATATATTTT. It yields the protein CASSRLRESGNTIYF.

The chain links TRBV28 to TRBJ2-7, with 12 bases lining up with TRBD2. The CDR3 contains 14 residues. V dropped 6 bases and J dropped 2; count of bases not matched to a gene: 2. Germline V CDR1 and CDR2: MDHEN, SYDVKM. The chain's CDR3 is CASRPSGRAYEQYF. The CDR3 coding sequence is TGTGCCAGCAGGCCTAGCGGGAGGGCCTACGAGCAGTACTTC.

The chain is built from TRBV11-2 and TRBJ1-2, with a tentative D call TRBD1 (5 bases). Germline assignment: CDR1 SGHAT and CDR2 FQNNGV. With 5 bases removed from V and 5 bases from J, the gap between germline ends came to 12 bases. The CDR3 totals 13 residues. The CDR3 spells CASSRGVGYGYTF. Written as DNA, the CDR3 is TGTGCCAGCAGCCGAGGGGTAGGATATGGCTACACCTTC.